These 15 T cell receptor beta chains originate from one sample sequenced in a study of blood T cell repertoires in COVID-19. Sequencing used immunoSEQ multiplex PCR; TCRdb keeps in-frame clones, though not all of them. The sample has 350,000 or so clones, roughly 89% seen once. The material sequenced was peripheral blood. The receptors stem from a woman between 55 and 75 years old with COVID-19, enrolled during active disease.

The CDR3 loop is CASSGGRTPSSNQPQHF. CDR3 nucleotides: TGTGCCAGCAGTGGGGGGAGGACACCGAGTAGCAATCAGCCCCAGCATTTT. The chain couples TRBV2 to TRBJ1-5; TRBD1 might be the D (5 bases). There are 17 residues in the CDR3. Trimming took 4 bases from V and 0 from J, leaving 16 bases between them. CDR1 is SNHLY, CDR2 FYNNEI, per germline.

The V and J genes are TRBV30 and TRBJ1-4; 12 nucleotides align to TRBD1. The length of the CDR3 is 15 residues. J lost 8 bases, V lost 4 bases, and 8 bases had no gene match. CDR1 and CDR2 (germline): GTSNPN, SVGIG (reference sequence). The CDR3 is CAWTKDGTGGEKLFF. In nucleotides, the CDR3 is TGTGCCTGGACTAAGGACGGGACAGGGGGCGAAAAACTGTTTTTT.

This chain links TRBV5-5 with TRBJ1-2; a weak D match, TRBD1 (5 bases). Trimming pared 0 bases from V and 7 bases from J, leaving 16 bases between. Germline CDR1 and CDR2: SGHKS and YYEKEE (reference sequence). The CDR3 runs 15 residues. The CDR3 region is CASSLGQPNLVGYTF. The CDR3 nucleotides read TGTGCCAGCAGCTTGGGACAGCCCAACCTTGTTGGCTACACCTTC.

This clone came up once. This chain connects TRBV9 to TRBJ1-4; D not resolved. The ends were cut back, 4 bases at V and 7 bases at J, with 14 bases in the middle. The CDR3 sequence is 14 residues long. Germline V gene data show CDR1 as SGDLS and CDR2 as YYNGEE. The CDR3, as DNA: TGTGCCAGCAGCCCCAGGCCTAACAGTGAAAAACTGTTTTTT. Amino acids: CASSPRPNSEKLFF.

The rearrangement uses TRBV28 and TRBJ1-2; D perhaps matches TRBD1 (6 bases). Germline-derived CDR1 and CDR2 are MDHEN and SYDVKM. The CDR3 extends over 13 amino acids. V lost 5 bases and J 3 bases, leaving 10 bases between the germline ends. This CDR3 reads CASSPGTHYGYTF. The DNA for the CDR3 is TGTGCCAGCAGTCCGGGGACACACTATGGCTACACCTTC.

This chain uses TRBV5-8 with TRBJ2-1, with D tentatively TRBD2 (6 bases). This CDR3 has 15 residues. The V end lost 4 bases, the J end lost 3 bases, and 14 bases lay between the germline ends. Looked up from germline, CDR1 is SGHTS and CDR2 is YDEGEE. The CDR3 protein is CASSIAGRIYNEQFF. The CDR3 DNA follows: TGTGCCAGCAGCATCGCGGGGCGGATCTACAATGAGCAGTTCTTC.

The genes are TRBV11-2 and TRBJ1-4; D call uncertain. The V end was cut by 5 bases, the J end by 7 bases, with 8 bases between. This CDR3 is 12 amino acids long. The V gene's germline CDR1 is SGHAT and CDR2 FQNNGV. This CDR3 reads CASSQSREKLFF. CDR3 DNA sequence: TGTGCCAGCAGCCAGTCACGTGAAAAACTGTTTTTT.

The gene calls are TRBV19 and TRBJ2-2; 8 nucleotides align to TRBD2. Trimming took 1 base from V and 3 from J; bases not matched to a gene: 1. This CDR3 comprises 15 residues. Germline CDR1 reads LNHDA; CDR2 reads SQIVND (reference sequence). In nucleotides, the CDR3 is TGTGCCAGTAGTATAGCGGGGGGGTACACCGGGGAGCTGTTTTTT. Translation: CASSIAGGYTGELFF.

The rearrangement joins TRBV5-6 to TRBJ1-5; the D gene is possibly TRBD1 (5 bases). Germline V CDR1 and CDR2: SGHDT, YYEEEE. CDR3 length: 15 amino acids. Deletions cut 4 bases from V and 3 bases from J, with 14 bases between. In nucleotides, the CDR3 is TGTGCCAGCAGCGCTGGACAACATAACAATCAGCCCCAGCATTTT. Translated: CASSAGQHNNQPQHF. Variable domain in full (rest from reference TRBV5-6 and TRBJ1-5): DAGVTQSPTHLIKTRGQQVTLRCSPKSGHDTVSWYQQALGQGPQFIFQYYEEEERQRGNFPDRFSGHQFPNYSSELNVNALLLGDSALYLCASSAGQHNNQPQHFGDGTRLSIL.

The V and J genes are TRBV9 and TRBJ2-2; 10 bases are shared with TRBD2. Trimming cost V 3 bases and J 6 bases; bases outside gene matches: 8. Germline V gene data show CDR1 as SGDLS and CDR2 as YYNGEE. The length of the CDR3 is 16 residues. CDR3 loop: CASSASGGAFAGELFF. In DNA form, the CDR3 reads TGTGCCAGCAGCGCAAGCGGGGGGGCTTTTGCCGGGGAGCTGTTTTTT.

The chain joins TRBV7-8 to TRBJ1-6; a weak D match, TRBD1 (6 bases). Deletions cut 4 bases from V and 5 bases from J, with 9 bases between. The CDR3 sequence is 14 residues long. Germline V lookup: CDR1 SGHVS, CDR2 FQNEAQ. The CDR3 loop is CASSWQGHNSPLHF. The CDR3 nucleotides are TGTGCCAGCAGCTGGCAGGGGCATAATTCACCCCTCCACTTT.

This sequence joins TRBV19 and TRBJ2-3; no definite D call. Germline values: CDR1 LNHDA, CDR2 SQIVND (reference sequence). Trimming took off 3 bases at V and 6 bases at J, with 13 bases between the two ends. The CDR3 length is 14 residues. The CDR3 sequence: CASSISSLADTQYF. The DNA for the CDR3 is TGTGCCAGTAGTATTTCTAGTCTGGCTGATACGCAGTATTTT.

The chain carries TRBV7-9 and TRBJ1-5; 10 nucleotides line up with TRBD1. The V gene's germline CDR1 is SEHNR and CDR2 FQNEAQ (reference sequence). V shed 5 bases, J shed 0 bases, and the junction held 4 bases outside the gene matches. This CDR3 spans 16 amino acids. This CDR3 reads CASSPGTGDSNQPQHF. CDR3 bases: TGTGCCAGCAGCCCCGGGACAGGGGATAGCAATCAGCCCCAGCATTTT. The whole variable domain, remainder taken from reference TRBV7-9 and TRBJ1-5, is DTGVSQNPRHKITKRGQNVTFRCDPISEHNRLYWYRQTLGQGPEFLTYFQNEAQLEKSRLLSDRFSAERPKGSFSTLEIQRTEQGDSAMYLCASSPGTGDSNQPQHFGDGTRLSIL.

The chain recombines TRBV9 with TRBJ2-7, with 9 bases aligning to TRBD1. Per the germline V gene, CDR1 is SGDLS and CDR2 is YYNGEE. The ends lost 2 bases at V and 4 bases at J; junction bases unmatched: 13. This CDR3 has 17 residues. CDR3 bases: TGTGCCAGCAGCGTTGACCCGGTCGGACAGGGGAAATACGAGCAGTACTTC. Protein sequence: CASSVDPVGQGKYEQYF.

This clone came up once. The chain carries TRBV30 and TRBJ2-7, with 9 bases fitting TRBD2. Germline lookup yields CDR1 GTSNPN and CDR2 SVGIG (reference sequence). The V and J ends lost 2 bases and 4 bases, in that order; junction bases with no gene match: 6. CDR3 length equals 14 residues. The CDR3 spells CAWSPSGGRYEQYF. DNA for the CDR3: TGTGCCTGGAGTCCCAGCGGGGGGAGGTACGAGCAGTACTTC. Full variable domain (missing parts from reference TRBV30 and TRBJ2-7): SQTIHQWPATLVQPVGSPLSLECTVEGTSNPNLYWYRQAAGRGLQLLFYSVGIGQISSEVPQNLSASRPQDRQFILSSKKLLLSDSGFYLCAWSPSGGRYEQYFGPGTRLTVT.